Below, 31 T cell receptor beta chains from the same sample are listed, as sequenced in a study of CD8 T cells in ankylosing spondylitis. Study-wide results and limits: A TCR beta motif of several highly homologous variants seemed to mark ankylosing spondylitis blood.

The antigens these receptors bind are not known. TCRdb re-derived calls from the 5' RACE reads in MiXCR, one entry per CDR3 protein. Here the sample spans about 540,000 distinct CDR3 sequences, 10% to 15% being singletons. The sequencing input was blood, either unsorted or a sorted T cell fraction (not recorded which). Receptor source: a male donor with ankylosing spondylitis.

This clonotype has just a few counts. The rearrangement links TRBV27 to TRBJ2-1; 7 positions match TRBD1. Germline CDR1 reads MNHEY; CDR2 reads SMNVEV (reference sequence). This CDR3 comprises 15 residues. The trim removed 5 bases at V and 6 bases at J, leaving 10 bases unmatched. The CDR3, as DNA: TGTGCCAGCAGTCCTCGACAGGGAGTCCCCAATGAGCAGTTCTTC. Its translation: CASSPRQGVPNEQFF.

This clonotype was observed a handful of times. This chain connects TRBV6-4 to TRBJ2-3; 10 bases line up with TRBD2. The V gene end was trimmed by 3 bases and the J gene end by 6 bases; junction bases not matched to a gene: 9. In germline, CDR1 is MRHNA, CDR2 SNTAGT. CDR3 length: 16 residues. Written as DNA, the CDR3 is TGTGCCAGCAGTGATTCTGGACTAGCGGCCCTGGATACGCAGTATTTT. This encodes CASSDSGLAALDTQYF.

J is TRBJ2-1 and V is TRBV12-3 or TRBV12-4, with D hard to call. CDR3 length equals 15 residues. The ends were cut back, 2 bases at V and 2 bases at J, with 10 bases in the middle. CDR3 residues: CASSLSLLTYNEQFF. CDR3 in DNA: TGTGCCAGCAGTTTAAGCCTGCTTACCTACAATGAGCAGTTCTTC.

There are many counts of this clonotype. The CDR3 coding sequence is TGTGCCACCAGTGACAGGACGGGAAGGGTGGAAAATGAGCAGTTCTTC. Translated, it gives CATSDRTGRVENEQFF. The chain uses TRBV24-1 and TRBJ2-1; tentatively, D is TRBD2 (5 bases). The CDR3 spans 16 residues. The germline gives CDR1 KGHDR, CDR2 SFDVKD. Trimming removed 4 bases from V and 7 bases from J, with 19 bases in between.

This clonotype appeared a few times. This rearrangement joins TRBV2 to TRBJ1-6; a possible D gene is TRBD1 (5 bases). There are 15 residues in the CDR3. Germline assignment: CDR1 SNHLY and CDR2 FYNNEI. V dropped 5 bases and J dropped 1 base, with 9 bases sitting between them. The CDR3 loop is CASSRGVSYNSPLHF. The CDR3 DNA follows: TGTGCCAGCAGTAGAGGGGTTTCCTATAATTCACCCCTCCACTTT.

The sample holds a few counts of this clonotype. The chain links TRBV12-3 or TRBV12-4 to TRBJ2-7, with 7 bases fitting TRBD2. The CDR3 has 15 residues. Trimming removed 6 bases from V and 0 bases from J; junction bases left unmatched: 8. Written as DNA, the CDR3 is TGTGCCAGCAGCCCACGCGGCGGGAGCTCCTACGAGCAGTACTTC. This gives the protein CASSPRGGSSYEQYF.

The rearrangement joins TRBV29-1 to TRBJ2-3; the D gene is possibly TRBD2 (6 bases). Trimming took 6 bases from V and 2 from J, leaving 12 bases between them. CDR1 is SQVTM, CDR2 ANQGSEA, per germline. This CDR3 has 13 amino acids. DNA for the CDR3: TGCAGCGTCTTGCGGGGACTCACAGATACGCAGTATTTT. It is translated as CSVLRGLTDTQYF.

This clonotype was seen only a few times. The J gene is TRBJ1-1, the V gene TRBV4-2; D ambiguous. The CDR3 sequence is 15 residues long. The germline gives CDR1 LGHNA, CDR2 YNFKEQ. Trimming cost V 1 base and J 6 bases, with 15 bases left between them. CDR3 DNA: TGTGCCAGCAGCCAAGGTCGGAAATCATACCCTGAAGCTTTCTTT. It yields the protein CASSQGRKSYPEAFF.

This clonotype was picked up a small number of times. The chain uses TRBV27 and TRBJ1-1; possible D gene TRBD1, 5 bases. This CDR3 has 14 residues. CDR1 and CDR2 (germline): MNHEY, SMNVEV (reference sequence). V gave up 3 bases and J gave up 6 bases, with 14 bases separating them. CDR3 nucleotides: TGTGCCAGCAGTTTTAACCGGGAGGGACCTGAAGCTTTCTTT. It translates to CASSFNREGPEAFF.

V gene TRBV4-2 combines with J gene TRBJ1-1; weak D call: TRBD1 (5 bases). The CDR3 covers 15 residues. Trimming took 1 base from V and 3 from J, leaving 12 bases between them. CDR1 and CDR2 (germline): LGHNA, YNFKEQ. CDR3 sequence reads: CASSQVGARDTEAFF. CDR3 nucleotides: TGTGCCAGCAGCCAAGTTGGGGCGAGAGACACTGAAGCTTTCTTT.

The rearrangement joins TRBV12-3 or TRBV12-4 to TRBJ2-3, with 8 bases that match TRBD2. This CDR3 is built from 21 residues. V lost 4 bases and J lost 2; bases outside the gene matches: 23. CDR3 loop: CASSSRRNSGEPTRYTDTQYF. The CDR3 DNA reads TGTGCCAGCAGTTCCCGTAGGAATAGCGGGGAGCCCACCAGGTACACAGATACGCAGTATTTT.

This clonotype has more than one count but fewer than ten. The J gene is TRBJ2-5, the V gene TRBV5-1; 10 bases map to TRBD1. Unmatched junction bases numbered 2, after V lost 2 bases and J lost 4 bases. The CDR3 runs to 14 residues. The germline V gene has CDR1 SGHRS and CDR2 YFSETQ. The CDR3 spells CASSFDRGRETQYF. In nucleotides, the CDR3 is TGCGCCAGCAGCTTTGACAGGGGGCGAGAGACCCAGTACTTC.

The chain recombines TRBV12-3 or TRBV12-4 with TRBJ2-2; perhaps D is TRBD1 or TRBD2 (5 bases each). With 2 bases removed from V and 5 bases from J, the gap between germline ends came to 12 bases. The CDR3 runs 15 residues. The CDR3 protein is CASSLTTEGTGELFF. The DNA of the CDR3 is TGTGCCAGCAGTTTAACTACCGAGGGGACCGGGGAGCTGTTTTTT.

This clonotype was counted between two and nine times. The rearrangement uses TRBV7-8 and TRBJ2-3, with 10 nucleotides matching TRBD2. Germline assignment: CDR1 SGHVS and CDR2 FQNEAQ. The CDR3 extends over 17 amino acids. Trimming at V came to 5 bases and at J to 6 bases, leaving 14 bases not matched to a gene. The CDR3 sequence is CASSPRTSGSQWDTQYF. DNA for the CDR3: TGTGCCAGCAGCCCCCGGACTAGCGGTTCTCAGTGGGATACGCAGTATTTT.

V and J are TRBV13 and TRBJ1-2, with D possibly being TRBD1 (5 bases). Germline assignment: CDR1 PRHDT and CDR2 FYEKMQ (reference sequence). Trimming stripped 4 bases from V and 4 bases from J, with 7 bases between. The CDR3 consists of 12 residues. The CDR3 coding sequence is TGTGCCAGCAGCTATCAGGGCTATGGCTACACCTTC. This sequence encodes CASSYQGYGYTF. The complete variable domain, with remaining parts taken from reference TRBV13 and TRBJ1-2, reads AAGVIQSPRHLIKEKRETATLKCYPIPRHDTVYWYQQGPGQDPQFLISFYEKMQSDKGSIPDRFSAQQFSDYHSELNMSSLELGDSALYFCASSYQGYGYTFGSGTRLTVV.

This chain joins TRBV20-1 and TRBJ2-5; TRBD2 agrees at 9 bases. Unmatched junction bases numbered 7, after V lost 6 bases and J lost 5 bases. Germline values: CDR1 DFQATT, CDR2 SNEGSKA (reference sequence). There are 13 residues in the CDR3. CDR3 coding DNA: TGCAGTGCCGGCGGGACTAGCTGGGAGACCCAGTACTTC. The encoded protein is CSAGGTSWETQYF.

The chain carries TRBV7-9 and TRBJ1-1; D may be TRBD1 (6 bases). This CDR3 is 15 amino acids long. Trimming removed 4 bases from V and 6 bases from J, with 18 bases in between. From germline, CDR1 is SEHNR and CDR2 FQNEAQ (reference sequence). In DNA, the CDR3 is TGTGCCAGCAGCTCAATTGAACAGGGAAAGGCTGAAGCTTTCTTT. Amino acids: CASSSIEQGKAEAFF.

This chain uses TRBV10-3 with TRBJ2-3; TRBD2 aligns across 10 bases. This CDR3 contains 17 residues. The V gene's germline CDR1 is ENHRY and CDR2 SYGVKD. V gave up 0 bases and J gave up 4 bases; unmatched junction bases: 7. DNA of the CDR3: TGTGCCATCAGTGAGTCGGCTAGCGGGAGAAAAGCAGATACGCAGTATTTT. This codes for CAISESASGRKADTQYF.

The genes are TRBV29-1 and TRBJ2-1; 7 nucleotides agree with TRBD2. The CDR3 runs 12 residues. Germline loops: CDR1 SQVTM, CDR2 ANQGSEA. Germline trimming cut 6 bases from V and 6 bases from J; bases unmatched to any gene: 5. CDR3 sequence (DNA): TGCAGCGTCCGACTAGCTTTCAATGAGCAGTTCTTC. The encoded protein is CSVRLAFNEQFF.

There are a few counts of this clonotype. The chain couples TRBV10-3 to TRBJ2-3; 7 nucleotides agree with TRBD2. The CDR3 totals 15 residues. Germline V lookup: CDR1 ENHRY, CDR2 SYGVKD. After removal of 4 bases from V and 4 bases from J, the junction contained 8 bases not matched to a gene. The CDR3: CAISVLAGEADTQYF. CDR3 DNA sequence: TGTGCCATCAGTGTTCTCGCGGGAGAGGCAGATACGCAGTATTTT.

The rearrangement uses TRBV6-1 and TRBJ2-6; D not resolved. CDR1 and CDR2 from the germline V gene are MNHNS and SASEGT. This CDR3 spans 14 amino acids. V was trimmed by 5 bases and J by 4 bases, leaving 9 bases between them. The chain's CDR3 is CASSPISGANVLTF. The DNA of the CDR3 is TGTGCCAGCAGTCCTATATCCGGGGCCAACGTCCTGACTTTC.

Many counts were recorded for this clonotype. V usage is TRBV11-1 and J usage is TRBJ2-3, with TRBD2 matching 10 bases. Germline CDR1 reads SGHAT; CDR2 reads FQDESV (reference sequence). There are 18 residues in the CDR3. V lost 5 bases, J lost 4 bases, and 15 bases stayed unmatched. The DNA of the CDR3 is TGTGCCAGCAGCCCTGGAATTCAAAGCGGGAGGGCCCCAGATACGCAGTATTTT. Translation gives CASSPGIQSGRAPDTQYF.

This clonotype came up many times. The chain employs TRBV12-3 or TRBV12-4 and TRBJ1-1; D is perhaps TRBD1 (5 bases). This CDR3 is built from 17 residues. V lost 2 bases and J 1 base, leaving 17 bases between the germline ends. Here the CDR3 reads CASSLLLGRTTNTEAFF. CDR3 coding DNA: TGTGCCAGCAGTTTATTGTTGGGGCGGACAACGAACACTGAAGCTTTCTTT.

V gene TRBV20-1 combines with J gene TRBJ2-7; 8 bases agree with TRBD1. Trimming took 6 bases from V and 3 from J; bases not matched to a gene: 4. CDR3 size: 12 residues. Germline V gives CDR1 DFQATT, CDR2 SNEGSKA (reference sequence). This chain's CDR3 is CSARDRLYEQYF. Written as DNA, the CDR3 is TGCAGTGCCCGGGACAGGCTCTACGAGCAGTACTTC.

CDR3 DNA: TGTGCCACCAGTGATCTAACAGGGGTTGGAGATACGCAGTATTTT. Translating it yields CATSDLTGVGDTQYF. The chain joins TRBV24-1 to TRBJ2-3; 7 nucleotides line up with TRBD1. The CDR3 runs 15 residues. From germline, CDR1 is KGHDR and CDR2 SFDVKD. After removal of 3 bases from V and 5 bases from J, the junction contained 7 bases not matched to a gene.

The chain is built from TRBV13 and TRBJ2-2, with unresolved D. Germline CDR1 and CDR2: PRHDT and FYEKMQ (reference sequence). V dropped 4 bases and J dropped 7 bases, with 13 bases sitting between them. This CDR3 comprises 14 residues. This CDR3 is CASSSLTGIGELFF. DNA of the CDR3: TGTGCCAGCAGCTCCCTAACGGGTATCGGGGAGCTGTTTTTT.

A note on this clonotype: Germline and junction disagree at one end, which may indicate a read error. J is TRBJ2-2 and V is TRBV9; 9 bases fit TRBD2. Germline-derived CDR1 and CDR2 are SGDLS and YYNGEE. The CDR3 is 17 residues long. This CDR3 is CASSAPAGGPGTGELSF. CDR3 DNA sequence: TGTGCCAGCAGCGCCCCGGCGGGAGGGCCCGGCACCGGGGAGCTGTCTTTT.

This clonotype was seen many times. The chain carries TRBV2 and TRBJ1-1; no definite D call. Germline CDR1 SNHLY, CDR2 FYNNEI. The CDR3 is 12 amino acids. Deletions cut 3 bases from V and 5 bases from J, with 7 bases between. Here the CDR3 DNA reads TGTGCCAGCAGTGACGAGTGGACTGAAGCTTTCTTT. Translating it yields CASSDEWTEAFF.

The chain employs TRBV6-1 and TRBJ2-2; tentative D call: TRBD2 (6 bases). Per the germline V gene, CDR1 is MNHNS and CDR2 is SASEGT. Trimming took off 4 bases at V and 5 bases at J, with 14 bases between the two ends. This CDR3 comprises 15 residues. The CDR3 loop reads CASSVEGPWTGELFF. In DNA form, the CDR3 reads TGTGCCAGCAGTGTGGAGGGCCCGTGGACCGGGGAGCTGTTTTTT.

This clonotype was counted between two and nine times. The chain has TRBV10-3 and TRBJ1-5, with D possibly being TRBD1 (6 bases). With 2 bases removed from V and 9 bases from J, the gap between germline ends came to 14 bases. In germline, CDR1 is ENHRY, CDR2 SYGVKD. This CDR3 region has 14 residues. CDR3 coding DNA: TGTGCCATCAGTGAGATACAGGGTGGTTGGCCCCAGCATTTT. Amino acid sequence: CAISEIQGGWPQHF.

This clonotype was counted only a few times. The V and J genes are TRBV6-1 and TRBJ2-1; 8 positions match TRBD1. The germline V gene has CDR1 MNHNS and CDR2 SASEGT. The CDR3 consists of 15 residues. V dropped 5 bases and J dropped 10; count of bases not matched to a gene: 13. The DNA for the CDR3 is TGTGCCAGCAGTCCACGGGGACAGGCGGAAGGGGAGCAGTTCTTC. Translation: CASSPRGQAEGEQFF.